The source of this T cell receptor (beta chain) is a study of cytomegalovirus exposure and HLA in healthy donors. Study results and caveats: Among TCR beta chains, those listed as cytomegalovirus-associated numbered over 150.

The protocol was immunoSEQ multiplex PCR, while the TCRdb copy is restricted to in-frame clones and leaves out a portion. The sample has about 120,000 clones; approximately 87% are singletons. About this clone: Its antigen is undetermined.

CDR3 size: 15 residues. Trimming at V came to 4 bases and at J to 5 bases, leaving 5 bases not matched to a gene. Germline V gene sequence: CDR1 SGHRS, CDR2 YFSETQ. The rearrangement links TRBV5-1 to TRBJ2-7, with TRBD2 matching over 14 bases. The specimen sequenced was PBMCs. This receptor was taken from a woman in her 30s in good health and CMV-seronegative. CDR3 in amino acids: CASSGGTSGGNEQYF. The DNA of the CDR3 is TGCGCCAGCAGCGGCGGGACTAGCGGGGGAAACGAGCAGTACTTC.